This entry lists 4 T cell receptor beta chains sequenced from one sample in a study of technical replicates of blood from several donors. This table comes from immunoSEQ multiplex PCR, and its TCRdb copy is limited to in-frame clones, with some not included. The data show roughly 81,000 clones, with just over 85% seen just once and roughly 4.8% held by the top ten. Sequenced input: PBMCs. The receptors stem from a human donor in good health. Some clones in this sample may be carry-over from other donors' samples.

The gene calls are TRBV30 and TRBJ2-2; TRBD2 matches 8 bases. This CDR3 has 17 residues. From germline, CDR1 is GTSNPN and CDR2 SVGIG (reference sequence). Trimming at V came to 3 bases and at J to 2 bases, leaving 11 bases not matched to a gene. The CDR3 sequence is CAWRSLAAYSNTGELFF. The CDR3 DNA is TGTGCCTGGAGATCACTAGCGGCTTACTCAAACACCGGGGAGCTGTTTTTT.

The chain is built from TRBV6-1 and TRBJ2-7, with D possibly TRBD1 on 6 matching bases. The CDR3 is 16 residues long. The germline gives CDR1 MNHNS, CDR2 SASEGT. Trimming removed 0 bases at V and 4 bases at J, with 16 bases between. CDR3 DNA sequence: TGTGCCAGCAGTGAAGCAACAGGGTATCCCCTATACGAGCAGTACTTC. It specifies CASSEATGYPLYEQYF.

The chain is built from TRBV9 and TRBJ1-2; TRBD1 is a possible D gene (5 bases). The CDR3 extends over 15 amino acids. The germline V gene has CDR1 SGDLS and CDR2 YYNGEE. The V gene lost 0 bases and the J gene lost 4 bases, with 13 bases spanning the gap. CDR3 DNA: TGTGCCAGCAGCGTAGATTGGGGGGATACCTATGGCTACACCTTC. Encoded protein: CASSVDWGDTYGYTF.

V and J are TRBV29-1 and TRBJ2-7, with 8 nucleotides matching TRBD1. The trim removed 1 base at V and 5 bases at J, leaving 4 bases unmatched. Per the germline V gene, CDR1 is SQVTM and CDR2 is ANQGSEA. The CDR3 has 13 residues. The CDR3 is CSVEGQGANEQYF. For the CDR3, the DNA is TGCAGCGTTGAAGGGCAGGGGGCCAACGAGCAGTACTTC.